This TCR beta chain is from a study of blood T cells in healthy people across ages. Samples had at least 6.5 million PBMCs isolated from them. A second PCR, run for about 6 to 12 cycles, used a sample-barcoded 5' primer plus a J-beta primer mix. Each CDR3 protein gets one entry after TCRdb re-called the 5' RACE reads with MiXCR. The sample lists 1.4 million or so distinct CDR3 sequences, around 40% occurring once. The specimen sequenced was blood. This clonotype was sampled from a woman younger than 35 in good health.

The CDR3 DNA follows: TGTGCCAGCAGTTACGTACCCAGTCAGGTCGATGAGCAGTTCTTC. Residues: CASSYVPSQVDEQFF. The chain employs TRBV6-5 and TRBJ2-1; D gene unclear. Trimming shortened V by 2 bases and J by 8 bases, and 16 bases separated the two germline ends. There are 15 residues in the CDR3. Looked up from germline, CDR1 is MNHEY and CDR2 is SVGAGI.